Listed below are T cell receptor beta chains from one sample, sequenced in a study of beta chain features in type 1 diabetes. Assay used: immunoSEQ multiplex PCR; TCRdb lists only in-frame clones, some missing. The sample contains about 120,000 clones, 15% to 20% of which appear only once. The sequencing sample was made of central memory CD4+ T cells from blood. Receptors originate from a man younger than 40 with type 1 diabetes. Both conserved end residues are part of each CDR3. D genes are given only for firm matches. Expanded clones are given a class, and other clones once, few, many or no size at all.

V gene	D gene	clone size	J gene	CDR3 DNA	CDR3 protein
TRBV7-7	TRBD2	.	TRBJ2-7	TGTGCCAGCAGCAAAGGACGGGAGGACTACGAGCAGTACTTC	CASSKGREDYEQYF
TRBV18	.	.	TRBJ2-7	TGTGCCAGCTCACCGGCCAAAGGCTACGAGCAGTACTTC	CASSPAKGYEQYF
TRBV6-5	.	.	TRBJ2-3	TGTGCCAGCAGTTACTCTCGTGGGGGCACAGATACGCAGTATTTT	CASSYSRGGTDTQYF
TRBV5-5	TRBD1	few	TRBJ1-1	TGTGCCAGCAGCGCACAGGGGGACACTGAAGCTTTCTTT	CASSAQGDTEAFF
TRBV13	.	.	TRBJ1-4	TGTGCCAGCAGTCTAAGTAATGAAAAACTGTTTTTT	CASSLSNEKLFF
TRBV29-1	.	.	TRBJ2-7	TGCAGCGTTGTAGAGCGCAATCGGGGCCACGAGCAGTACTTC	CSVVERNRGHEQYF
TRBV13	TRBD1	.	TRBJ1-4	TGTGCCAGCAGCTTAAAGCGTACCGGGACAGGAGAAGAAAAACTGTTTTTT	CASSLKRTGTGEEKLFF
TRBV7-8	TRBD1	.	TRBJ1-6	TGTGCCAGCAGCTCAGGACAGGGCTTAGCTAATTCACCCCTCCACTTT	CASSSGQGLANSPLHF
TRBV27	.	.	TRBJ2-7	TGTGCCAGCACCCCTCGGGGCCCTACCTACGAGCAGTACTTC	CASTPRGPTYEQYF
TRBV5-6	.	.	TRBJ2-5	TGTGCCAGCAGCTTACTGTCGGAAATTTACCAAGAGACCCAGTACTTC	CASSLLSEIYQETQYF
TRBV6-6	TRBD1	.	TRBJ1-5	TGTGCCAGCGCCACAACCGGGACAGGGGCACGACAGCCCCAGCATTTT	CASATTGTGARQPQHF
TRBV29-1	TRBD2	many	TRBJ2-5	TGCAGCGTTGGGGGAGGGTCGGAGACCCAGTACTTC	CSVGGGSETQYF
TRBV9	.	few	TRBJ2-1	TGTGCCAGCAGCGTAGGTTCAGGAGGGACTGTGAATGAGCAGTTCTTC	CASSVGSGGTVNEQFF
TRBV29-1	.	few	TRBJ2-5	TGCAGCGTTGAAGATCAAGCGGGTGAGACCCAGTACTTC	CSVEDQAGETQYF
TRBV4-2	.	few	TRBJ1-2	TGTGCCAGCAGCCACATCGTGGGCGCGGACTATGGCTACACCTTC	CASSHIVGADYGYTF
TRBV18	.	.	TRBJ2-7	TGTGCCAGCTCACCGGACAGCTCCTACGAGCAGTACTTC	CASSPDSSYEQYF
TRBV7-7	.	.	TRBJ2-2	TGTGCTAGCAGCCCCAGGGACATCGGCACCGGGGAGCTGTTTTTT	CASSPRDIGTGELFF
TRBV7-2	.	few	TRBJ2-3	TGTGCCAGCAGCCCCGGGTTAGGAGTCACAGATACGCAGTATTTT	CASSPGLGVTDTQYF
TRBV7-2	TRBD2	.	TRBJ2-1	TGTGCCAGCAGCTTAGGTGGTGGATTAGCGGGGGGTTTCTACAATGAGCAGTTCTTC	CASSLGGGLAGGFYNEQFF
TRBV5-4	.	medium-sized	TRBJ2-3	TGTGCCAGCAGCGGGGGCCATAACCGCAGGGTATTTGATACGCAGTATTTT	CASSGGHNRRVFDTQYF
TRBV7-8	TRBD1	few	TRBJ2-7	TGTGCCAGCAGCTTAGACGGGACAGGGGTGGGCGAGCAGTACTTC	CASSLDGTGVGEQYF
TRBV7-2	TRBD1	.	TRBJ1-2	TGTGCCAGCAGCTCCGGACAGGGAAGCTATGGCTACACCTTC	CASSSGQGSYGYTF
TRBV5-1	.	few	TRBJ1-6	TGCGCCAGCAGCTTGGTGGAGAGTTCACCCCTCCACTTT	CASSLVESSPLHF
TRBV7-6	.	few	TRBJ2-5	TGTGCCAGCAGCGACATACAAGAGACCCAGTACTTC	CASSDIQETQYF
TRBV9	.	few	TRBJ2-1	TGTGCCAGCAGCGTAGCTGAGACAAATAGCGGTGAGCAGTTCTTC	CASSVAETNSGEQFF
TRBV6-6	.	few	TRBJ2-7	TGTGCCAGCAGTTATAAAATAAGCGAGCAGTACTTC	CASSYKISEQYF
TRBV7-8	.	many	TRBJ2-3	TGTGCCAGCAGCCCCCCTTTTCGACTACAACCAGATACGCAGTATTTT	CASSPPFRLQPDTQYF
TRBV10-3	TRBD1	.	TRBJ1-6	TGTGCCATCAGTGGGGACAGGGAGTCACCCCTCCACTTT	CAISGDRESPLHF
TRBV9	TRBD1	few	TRBJ1-3	TGTGCCAGCAGCGACCTACAGGGGAGCTCTGGAAACACCATATATTTT	CASSDLQGSSGNTIYF
TRBV9	TRBD2	.	TRBJ2-7	TGTGCCAGCAGCGCGCGGGGGGATGTAAACGAGCAGTACTTC	CASSARGDVNEQYF
TRBV7-2	.	many	TRBJ2-3	TGTGCCAGCAGCTCCCAGGGAGATACGCAGTATTTT	CASSSQGDTQYF
TRBV9	.	few	TRBJ1-4	TGTGCCAGCAGCACACGCCCCCAAAGGAATGAAAAACTGTTTTTT	CASSTRPQRNEKLFF
TRBV5-4	TRBD1	many	TRBJ2-5	TGTGCCAGCAGCCCCCTTGGACAGGGGAGAGAGACCCAGTACTTC	CASSPLGQGRETQYF
TRBV6-5	TRBD2	few	TRBJ2-1	TGTGCCAGCAGTTACCCGAGCGGGGGGGCGGTCAATGAGCAGTTCTTC	CASSYPSGGAVNEQFF
TRBV7-3	TRBD1	few	TRBJ1-2	TGTGCCAGCAGCCCAGGGGGGACGGAGAACTATGGCTACACCTTC	CASSPGGTENYGYTF
TRBV7-9	.	many	TRBJ1-6	TGTGCCAGCAGCTCGCAGCTTGGATCACCCCTCCACTTT	CASSSQLGSPLHF
TRBV2	.	.	TRBJ1-5	TGTGCCAGCAGTGAGAGAGAGTTGAATCAGCCCCAGCATTTT	CASSERELNQPQHF
TRBV29-1	.	many	TRBJ2-1	TGCAGCGTTGAATATCCCATACAGTTCTTC	CSVEYPIQFF
TRBV29-1	TRBD1	.	TRBJ2-7	TGCAGCGTGGGCGGGACAGGGTACAACGAGCAGTACTTC	CSVGGTGYNEQYF
TRBV27	.	.	TRBJ2-5	TGTGCCAGCAGTGTCAGGGAGGCTGAGACCCAGTACTTC	CASSVREAETQYF
TRBV29-1	TRBD2	.	TRBJ2-3	TGCAGCGTTCGAGCGGGGGGGCATGATACGCAGTATTTT	CSVRAGGHDTQYF
TRBV7-3	.	.	TRBJ1-3	TGTGCCAGCAGCTTAACCGGCCTCTCTGGAAACACCATATATTTT	CASSLTGLSGNTIYF
TRBV2	.	many	TRBJ2-7	TGTGCCAGCAGTGAACCCCCGGGGGAGAGGGGAAGATACGAGCAGTACTTC	CASSEPPGERGRYEQYF
TRBV11-2	TRBD1	.	TRBJ2-6	TGTGCCAGCAGCACACGGACAGGGGTGAAGGGGGCCAACGTCCTGACTTTC	CASSTRTGVKGANVLTF
TRBV18	.	few	TRBJ1-1	TGTGCCAGCTCACCAGGGCTAGGGACTGAAGCTTTCTTT	CASSPGLGTEAFF
TRBV30	.	.	TRBJ2-7	TGTGCCTGGACCCACGGGGTCTACGAGCAGTACTTC	CAWTHGVYEQYF
TRBV13	.	few	TRBJ2-7	TGTGCCAGCAGCTTAGCCCAGCCCTTCTACGAGCAGTACTTC	CASSLAQPFYEQYF
TRBV21-1	.	.	TRBJ2-7	TGTGCCAGCAGCTTATGGACTAGCTGCTACGAGCAGTACTTC	CASSLWTSCYEQYF
TRBV2	.	.	TRBJ2-2	TGTGCCAGCAGTGAATATGGGGAGCTGTTTTTT	CASSEYGELFF
TRBV6-5	.	.	TRBJ2-1	TGTGCCAGCAGCCACGAGGGCAGGGGGCAGTTCTTC	CASSHEGRGQFF
TRBV18	.	once	TRBJ1-5	TGTGCCAGCTCACCAGGGTTTGATCAGCCCCAGCATTTT	CASSPGFDQPQHF
TRBV27	.	.	TRBJ2-2	TGTGCCAGCAGTCTCCCCCCCGGTAGGCTGTTTTTT	CASSLPPGRLFF